The clone carrying this T cell receptor beta chain was seen at least ten times. A universal primer site was added by template switching, and unique molecular identifiers were carried by the cDNA. Each CDR3 protein gets one entry after TCRdb re-called the 5' RACE reads with MiXCR. The sample consists of 120,000 to 150,000 distinct CDR3 sequences, around 3.5% of them appearing once. The data originate from a study of identical twins. V lost 3 bases to trimming and J lost 6 bases; unmatched junction nucleotides: 8. CDR3 size: 16 residues. The chain recombines TRBV12-3 or TRBV12-4 with TRBJ2-2, with 9 nucleotides matching TRBD2. The sequence was collected from a man between 18 and 29 years old in good health. The sequenced sample was memory T cells sorted from blood. CDR3 in DNA: TGTGCCAGCAGTTTTGTAGCGGGAGTGGTCCCCGGGGAGCTGTTTTTT. It specifies CASSFVAGVVPGELFF.